The sample holds a few counts of the clone carrying this T cell receptor beta chain. This record belongs to a study of blood T cell repertoires in COVID-19. Study information: Acute and convalescent COVID-19 specimens originated in the United States, Italy and Spain. T cells, B-cell-depleted T cells, or PBMCs provided the cDNA or gDNA that served as material.

Original processing methods: Amplification of reference gene primers was used by the study to estimate nucleated cell counts. Data came from immunoSEQ multiplex PCR; TCRdb stores just in-frame clones and leaves some out. V, J and clone size derive from that table, while D and trimming were established from the DNA sequence. This table has fewer than 80,000 clones, more than 60% appearing once. Trimming took 0 bases from V and 6 from J, leaving 12 bases between them. The CDR3 has 13 residues. Germline V lookup: CDR1 GTSNPN, CDR2 SVGIG (reference sequence). The sequenced sample was peripheral blood. This chain joins TRBV30 and TRBJ2-7, with D possibly being TRBD2 (6 bases). The receptor comes from a human donor in a cohort sampled during active COVID-19. CDR3 sequence reads: CAWSVLGGSEQYF. CDR3 bases: TGTGCCTGGAGTGTACTCGGAGGGAGCGAGCAGTACTTC. The complete variable domain, with remaining parts taken from reference TRBV30 and TRBJ2-7, reads SQTIHQWPATLVQPVGSPLSLECTVEGTSNPNLYWYRQAAGRGLQLLFYSVGIGQISSEVPQNLSASRPQDRQFILSSKKLLLSDSGFYLCAWSVLGGSEQYFGPGTRLTVT.